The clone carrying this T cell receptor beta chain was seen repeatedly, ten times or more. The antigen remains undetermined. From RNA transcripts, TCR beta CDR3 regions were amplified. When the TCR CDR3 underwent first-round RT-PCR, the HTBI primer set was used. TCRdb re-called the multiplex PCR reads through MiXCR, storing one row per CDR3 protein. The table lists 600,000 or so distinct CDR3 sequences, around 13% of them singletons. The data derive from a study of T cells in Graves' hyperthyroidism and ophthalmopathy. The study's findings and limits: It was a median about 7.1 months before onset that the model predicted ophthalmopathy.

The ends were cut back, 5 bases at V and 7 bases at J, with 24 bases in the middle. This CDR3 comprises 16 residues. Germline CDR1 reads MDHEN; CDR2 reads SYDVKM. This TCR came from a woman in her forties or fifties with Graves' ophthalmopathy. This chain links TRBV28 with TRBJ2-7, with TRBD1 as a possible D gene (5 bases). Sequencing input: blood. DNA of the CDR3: TGTGCCAGCAGTCCCTCAGGGTTAGTTAAGTTTAGGGAGCAGTACTTC. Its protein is CASSPSGLVKFREQYF.